This entry features one T cell receptor (beta chain) sequence. This sample was taken from a study of blood T cell repertoires in COVID-19. Study details: The samples span acute and convalescent COVID-19 from the United States, Italy and Spain. From T cells, B-cell-depleted T cells, or PBMCs came the material, which was cDNA or gDNA.

Original handling: How many nucleated cells were present was estimated from reference gene primer amplification. Clones were read by immunoSEQ multiplex PCR, and TCRdb kept only the in-frame ones, dropping some. V and J calls and clone size come straight from that table; D and trimming were deduced from the DNA. This table holds fewer than 350,000 clones, about four fifths found once. The germline V gene encodes CDR1 MNHNY and CDR2 SVGAGI (reference sequence). Trimming at V came to 5 bases and at J to 7 bases, leaving 8 bases not matched to a gene. The CDR3 length is 15 residues. The rearrangement uses TRBV6-6 and TRBJ2-2; 9 bases are a match to TRBD1. Sequencing input: peripheral blood. The clonotype comes from a woman between 55 and 75 years old with active or convalescent COVID-19. Here the CDR3 reads CASSHGTGSGGELFF. The DNA for the CDR3 is TGTGCCAGCAGTCATGGGACAGGGTCGGGCGGGGAGCTGTTTTTT.